The 32 T cell receptor beta chains below come from one sample, sequenced in a study of shared T cell receptors in the human thymus. Data came from immunoSEQ multiplex PCR; TCRdb stores just in-frame clones and leaves some out. This sample has 650,000 to 950,000 clones, with over 75% found just once. The data were also submitted as part of a second study, on human thymus T cells.

The sequencing sample was made of thymocytes. Source of these receptors: a girl less than two years old with a congenital heart defect.

This chain joins TRBV5-1 and TRBJ1-1; a possible D gene is TRBD1 (6 bases). CDR3 length equals 15 residues. Trimming pared 4 bases from V and 4 bases from J, leaving 17 bases between. The germline V gene has CDR1 SGHRS and CDR2 YFSETQ. For the CDR3, the DNA is TGCGCCAGCAGCGCCTTACAGGGTCTGGGCACTGAAGCTTTCTTT. Translating it yields CASSALQGLGTEAFF.

This chain uses TRBV30 with TRBJ1-2; D remains unclear. The CDR3 extends over 13 amino acids. V was trimmed by 1 base and J by 5 bases, leaving 11 bases between them. Looked up from germline, CDR1 is GTSNPN and CDR2 is SVGIG (reference sequence). The CDR3 DNA is TGTGCCTGGAGTGGTGGGAGGGCATATGGCTACACCTTC. Translated: CAWSGGRAYGYTF.

The rearrangement joins TRBV7-9 to TRBJ2-2, with 7 bases identical to TRBD2. CDR1 is SEHNR, CDR2 FQNEAQ, per germline (reference sequence). CDR3 length: 15 amino acids. V lost 8 bases, J lost 4 bases, and 10 bases stayed unmatched. This chain's CDR3 is CASGRVLAVTGELFF. The CDR3 nucleotides read TGTGCCAGCGGACGGGTGCTAGCGGTCACCGGGGAGCTGTTTTTT. The complete variable domain, with remaining parts taken from reference TRBV7-9 and TRBJ2-2, reads DTGVSQNPRHKITKRGQNVTFRCDPISEHNRLYWYRQTLGQGPEFLTYFQNEAQLEKSRLLSDRFSAERPKGSFSTLEIQRTEQGDSAMYLCASGRVLAVTGELFFGEGSRLTVL.

The gene calls are TRBV10-3 and TRBJ2-3; 13 bases agree with TRBD2. Germline values: CDR1 ENHRY, CDR2 SYGVKD. The CDR3 totals 16 residues. Unmatched junction bases numbered 6, after V lost 7 bases and J lost 2 bases. CDR3 protein: CAITPGTSGITDTQYF. DNA for the CDR3: TGTGCCATCACCCCCGGGACTAGCGGGATCACAGATACGCAGTATTTT.

A word on this clone: Other DNA sequences in the sample encode the same CDR3. The rearrangement joins TRBV19 to TRBJ1-5, with D perhaps TRBD1 (5 bases). The CDR3 spans 14 residues. The germline gives CDR1 LNHDA, CDR2 SQIVND (reference sequence). With 3 bases removed from V and 4 bases from J, the gap between germline ends came to 10 bases. The CDR3 loop is CASSISQGNQPQHF. The CDR3 DNA is TGTGCCAGTAGTATTTCCCAGGGAAATCAGCCCCAGCATTTT. Using reference TRBV19 and TRBJ1-5 for the parts outside the CDR3, the full variable domain is DGGITQSPKYLFRKEGQNVTLSCEQNLNHDAMYWYRQDPGQGLRLIYYSQIVNDFQKGDIAEGYSVSREKKESFPLTVTSAQKNPTAFYLCASSISQGNQPQHFGDGTRLSIL.

In the case of this clone: Other nucleotide sequences in the sample specify the same CDR3. The rearrangement links TRBV6-1 to TRBJ1-2; a weak D match, TRBD1 (5 bases). Trimming took off 6 bases at V and 5 bases at J, with 7 bases between the two ends. Per the germline V gene, CDR1 is MNHNS and CDR2 is SASEGT. This CDR3 has 11 residues. CDR3 bases: TGTGCCAGCAGAAGGGGATATGGCTACACCTTC. This encodes CASRRGYGYTF.

The chain couples TRBV6-1 to TRBJ2-6; 8 bases fit TRBD1. This CDR3 has 17 amino acids. Germline CDR1 reads MNHNS; CDR2 reads SASEGT. Trimming took 0 bases from V and 9 from J; bases not matched to a gene: 10. The CDR3 region has the DNA TGTGCCAGCAGTGAAGCGATTCGGGACAGGCCCTTCAACGTCCTGACTTTC. Translated, it gives CASSEAIRDRPFNVLTF.

The V gene is TRBV7-6, the J gene TRBJ1-2, with 9 nucleotides matching TRBD1. Germline V gene data show CDR1 as SGHVS and CDR2 as FNYEAQ. Losses at the gene ends were 5 bases for V and 2 bases for J; bases not matched to a gene: 24. The CDR3 sequence is 21 residues long. The CDR3 spells CASSPYIPAHRGRIPNYGYTF. In nucleotides, the CDR3 is TGTGCCAGCAGCCCGTACATCCCGGCCCACAGGGGGCGCATCCCAAACTATGGCTACACCTTC.

This clone appeared once. The chain couples TRBV4-1 to TRBJ2-1; TRBD2 matches 9 bases. The CDR3 runs to 15 residues. Germline V CDR1 and CDR2: MGHRA, YSYEKL. Unmatched junction bases numbered 1, after V lost 1 base and J lost 3 bases. CDR3 DNA sequence: TGCGCCAGCAGCCAAGGGACTAGCGACTACAATGAGCAGTTCTTC. Residues: CASSQGTSDYNEQFF.

The rearrangement uses TRBV28 and TRBJ1-4; 7 bases are a match to TRBD1. CDR1 and CDR2 from the germline V gene are MDHEN and SYDVKM. The ends lost 3 bases at V and 5 bases at J; junction bases unmatched: 3. There are 14 residues in the CDR3. Here the CDR3 DNA reads TGTGCCAGCAGTTTGGGACAGCAAAATGAAAAACTGTTTTTT. It yields the protein CASSLGQQNEKLFF.

V gene TRBV27 combines with J gene TRBJ2-1; 9 bases agree with TRBD2. There are 14 residues in the CDR3. Germline lookup yields CDR1 MNHEY and CDR2 SMNVEV (reference sequence). The ends lost 5 bases at V and 5 bases at J; junction bases unmatched: 4. This CDR3 reads CASSRAGGDNEQFF. The CDR3 DNA is TGTGCCAGCAGTCGAGCGGGGGGAGACAATGAGCAGTTCTTC.

This clone showed up just a few times. This chain connects TRBV19 to TRBJ1-3, with a tentative D call TRBD1 (6 bases). The CDR3 runs 19 residues. The germline CDR1 and CDR2 sequences are LNHDA and SQIVND (reference sequence). The V gene lost 6 bases and the J gene lost 1 base, with 25 bases spanning the gap. CDR3 region: CASRVQGNFNTSSGNTIYF. The CDR3 DNA sequence: TGTGCCAGTAGAGTACAGGGAAATTTCAACACATCATCTGGAAACACCATATATTTT.

The gene calls are TRBV27 and TRBJ1-2; 8 positions agree with TRBD1. CDR3 length equals 16 residues. Germline CDR1 MNHEY, CDR2 SMNVEV (reference sequence). J was trimmed by 8 bases and V by 6 bases; bases with no gene match: 17. CDR3 residues: CASRPGTGARHRGYTF. In DNA, the CDR3 is TGTGCCAGCAGACCGGGGACAGGCGCCCGACATCGAGGCTACACCTTC.

This clone was observed a single time. V usage is TRBV19 and J usage is TRBJ1-1; TRBD1 matches at 7 bases. The germline CDR1 and CDR2 sequences are LNHDA and SQIVND (reference sequence). The CDR3 spans 15 residues. V lost 3 bases to trimming and J lost 0 bases; unmatched junction nucleotides: 4. This CDR3 is CASSMDRQMNTEAFF. The CDR3 nucleotides read TGTGCCAGTAGTATGGACAGGCAGATGAACACTGAAGCTTTCTTT.

The rearrangement joins TRBV2 to TRBJ1-2, with 12 bases lining up with TRBD1. V was pared by 9 bases and J by 7 bases, with 9 bases of the junction left unmatched. The germline V gene encodes CDR1 SNHLY and CDR2 FYNNEI. There are 14 residues in the CDR3. In DNA form, the CDR3 reads TGTGCCAGTCGGGACAGGGGGCGTTCAGGTGGCTACACCTTC. Translation: CASRDRGRSGGYTF.

This clone was observed once. J is TRBJ2-2 and V is TRBV28; TRBD1 matches at 8 bases. CDR3 length equals 17 residues. With 3 bases clipped from V and 6 bases from J, the junction kept 12 bases outside the gene matches. Germline V gene lookup returns CDR1 MDHEN and CDR2 SYDVKM. CDR3 amino acids: CASSLGEGTGGPGELFF. The CDR3 DNA reads as TGTGCCAGCAGTTTGGGAGAAGGGACAGGAGGACCCGGGGAGCTGTTTTTT.

This rearrangement joins TRBV5-8 to TRBJ1-1; 8 bases map to TRBD1. From germline, CDR1 is SGHTS and CDR2 YDEGEE. The CDR3 has 13 residues. V gave up 7 bases and J gave up 6 bases; unmatched junction bases: 8. CDR3 bases: TGTGCCAGCGAGTGTCGACAGGGGCCTGAAGCTTTCTTT. Protein sequence: CASECRQGPEAFF.

V usage is TRBV20-1 and J usage is TRBJ1-2, with D possibly matching TRBD1 (6 bases). The CDR3 is 11 residues long. Germline CDR1 and CDR2: DFQATT and SNEGSKA (reference sequence). V shed 5 bases and J shed 4 bases, with 8 bases lying between them. In DNA, the CDR3 is TGCAGTGCTCCACAGGGCTATGGCTACACCTTC. It codes for CSAPQGYGYTF.

V is TRBV14 and J is TRBJ2-7; no clear D gene. CDR1 is SGHDN, CDR2 FVKESK, per germline. This CDR3 region has 13 residues. The V end lost 1 base, the J end lost 7 bases, and 11 bases lay between the germline ends. The CDR3 here is CASSQVSLREQYF. The CDR3 DNA is TGTGCCAGCAGCCAAGTATCACTCCGGGAGCAGTACTTC.

The chain recombines TRBV4-1 with TRBJ1-2, with D uncertain. CDR1 and CDR2 (germline): MGHRA, YSYEKL. The CDR3 has 15 residues. V gave up 4 bases and J gave up 0 bases, with 12 bases separating them. CDR3 coding DNA: TGCGCCAGCAGCCGCTATATAGGAGCTAACTATGGCTACACCTTC. It encodes CASSRYIGANYGYTF.

The rearrangement joins TRBV27 to TRBJ2-2; 8 bases map to TRBD1. There are 17 residues in the CDR3. CDR1 and CDR2 from the germline V gene are MNHEY and SMNVEV (reference sequence). J lost 2 bases, V lost 6 bases, and 11 bases had no gene match. The CDR3 DNA reads TGTGCCAGCAGCCCCAGGGACAGGACCACTAACACCGGGGAGCTGTTTTTT. Amino acid sequence: CASSPRDRTTNTGELFF.

The V and J genes are TRBV28 and TRBJ1-6; 7 positions agree with TRBD1. Germline CDR1 MDHEN, CDR2 SYDVKM. This CDR3 is built from 13 residues. Trimming removed 6 bases from V and 7 bases from J; junction bases left unmatched: 3. CDR3 sequence (DNA): TGTGCCAGCAGCCGGGACAGAAATTCACCCCTCCACTTT. Encoded protein: CASSRDRNSPLHF.

This chain connects TRBV27 to TRBJ2-1; TRBD1 matches at 10 bases. The length of the CDR3 is 15 residues. V shed 4 bases and J 6 bases; nucleotides not matched to a gene: 6. Germline CDR1 MNHEY, CDR2 SMNVEV (reference sequence). CDR3 sequence (DNA): TGTGCCAGCAGTTCCGGGACAGGGGCACCCAATGAGCAGTTCTTC. Translation gives CASSSGTGAPNEQFF.

The V and J genes are TRBV15 and TRBJ2-7, with D uncertain. CDR1 LNHNV and CDR2 YYDKDF come from the germline V gene (reference sequence). The CDR3 loop spans 17 amino acids. Trimming took 2 bases from V and 1 from J, leaving 18 bases between them. The CDR3 DNA reads TGTGCCACCAGCAGACAGATTTCCGCCCCCGGGTCCTACGAGCAGTACTTC. Translated: CATSRQISAPGSYEQYF.

The rearrangement uses TRBV10-3 and TRBJ2-1; D might be TRBD1 (5 bases). The CDR3 sequence is 16 residues long. The V gene lost 5 bases and the J gene lost 8 bases, with 22 bases spanning the gap. Germline assignment: CDR1 ENHRY and CDR2 SYGVKD. CDR3 nucleotide sequence: TGTGCCATCAGTCGGCCCCATAGGACACCTCTATATGAGCAGTTCTTC. Translating it yields CAISRPHRTPLYEQFF.

The sample holds one count of this clone. The chain couples TRBV6-6 to TRBJ2-1, with TRBD2 matching over 13 bases. The CDR3 has 16 residues. J lost 6 bases, V lost 6 bases, and 8 bases had no gene match. The germline V gene has CDR1 MNHNY and CDR2 SVGAGI (reference sequence). CDR3 region: CASRTLAGGPRNEQFF. The CDR3 region has the DNA TGTGCCAGCAGAACACTAGCGGGGGGGCCCCGCAATGAGCAGTTCTTC.

This clone has more than one count but fewer than ten. V gene TRBV28 combines with J gene TRBJ1-2, with 7 bases matching TRBD1. The germline CDR1 and CDR2 sequences are MDHEN and SYDVKM. The CDR3 is 14 amino acids. J lost 8 bases, V lost 4 bases, and 10 bases had no gene match. The CDR3 nucleotides are TGTGCCAGCAGTTATTCGGACAGGACGAGGGGCTACACCTTC. Translation gives CASSYSDRTRGYTF.

The rearrangement uses TRBV4-1 and TRBJ1-3; D unclear. The CDR3 spans 16 residues. V gave up 1 base and J gave up 0 bases, with 10 bases separating them. The germline CDR1 and CDR2 sequences are MGHRA and YSYEKL. CDR3 region: CASSQGGVPSGNTIYF. The CDR3 DNA reads as TGCGCCAGCAGCCAAGGGGGAGTCCCCTCTGGAAACACCATATATTTT.

The rearrangement links TRBV5-1 to TRBJ2-2, with 12 bases lining up with TRBD1. The CDR3 runs 17 residues. Per the germline V gene, CDR1 is SGHRS and CDR2 is YFSETQ. V trimming: 0 bases; J trimming: 6 bases; junction bases outside the gene matches: 6. For the CDR3, the DNA is TGCGCCAGCAGCTTGGCCGGGGACAGGGGGCGATCCGGGGAGCTGTTTTTT. Amino acids: CASSLAGDRGRSGELFF.

The V call is TRBV5-4, the J call TRBJ2-4; D is possibly TRBD1 (5 bases). V dropped 4 bases and J dropped 2 bases, with 16 bases sitting between them. CDR1 is SGHNT and CDR2 is YYREEE in the germline V gene (reference sequence). The CDR3 spans 16 residues. CDR3 sequence reads: CASSRGTGEPKNIQYF. The CDR3, as DNA: TGTGCCAGCAGCCGAGGAACAGGAGAACCCAAAAACATTCAGTACTTC. Using reference TRBV5-4 and TRBJ2-4 for the parts outside the CDR3, the full variable domain is ETGVTQSPTHLIKTRGQQVTLRCSSQSGHNTVSWYQQALGQGPQFIFQYYREEENGRGNFPPRFSGLQFPNYSSELNVNALELDDSALYLCASSRGTGEPKNIQYFGAGTRLSVL.

V is TRBV28 and J is TRBJ1-2; D not certain. CDR1 is MDHEN and CDR2 is SYDVKM in the germline V gene. The CDR3 runs to 11 residues. V was trimmed by 6 bases and J by 6 bases, leaving 8 bases between them. The CDR3 region has the DNA TGTGCCAGCAGACGGGGAGATGGCTACACCTTC. It translates to CASRRGDGYTF.

This clone was recorded a few times. The genes are TRBV7-2 and TRBJ1-1, with a possible D match to TRBD1 (5 bases). The CDR3 extends over 17 amino acids. Trimming took off 3 bases at V and 0 bases at J, with 17 bases between the two ends. Per the germline V gene, CDR1 is SGHTA and CDR2 is FQGNSA. CDR3 in DNA: TGTGCCAGCAGCTTGCCCACGCCTCAGGGATTGAACACTGAAGCTTTCTTT. Translated, it gives CASSLPTPQGLNTEAFF.